A single sample is the source of the 17 T cell receptor beta chains below, sequenced in a study of beta chain features in type 1 diabetes. These receptors lack a known antigen. Study conclusions and caveats: Shorter TCRB CDR3s, moderately but significantly so, were found in Type 1 diabetes patients in all four CD4+ subsets.

Reverse transcription of all isolated RNA meant that expressed TCRB transcripts were sequenced. The assay was immunoSEQ multiplex PCR, and TCRdb's table has in-frame clones only and misses some. The top ten hold more than 0.09% of the sample, which has 600,000 to 700,000 clones, around 12% seen once. Sequenced material: naive CD4+ T cells from blood. The receptors shown here come from a man aged 25-45 years with type 1 diabetes.

The table lists this clone with a count of one. The chain combines TRBV4-2 with TRBJ1-5; 8 bases are shared with TRBD1. Germline V gene sequence: CDR1 LGHNA, CDR2 YNFKEQ. With 0 bases clipped from V and 7 bases from J, the junction kept 8 bases outside the gene matches. This CDR3 is built from 16 residues. CDR3 bases: TGTGCCAGCAGCCAAGATTCGGGCAGGGGGCTCCAGCCCCAGCATTTT. It codes for CASSQDSGRGLQPQHF.

This chain uses TRBV5-1 with TRBJ2-7; maybe TRBD1 (6 bases). Germline CDR1 and CDR2: SGHRS and YFSETQ. V lost 7 bases, J lost 5 bases, and 16 bases lay in between. The CDR3 totals 13 residues. The CDR3 DNA is TGCGCCAGCTATGGACAGACCTACGACGAGCAGTACTTC. Encoded protein: CASYGQTYDEQYF.

V and J are TRBV14 and TRBJ1-2; 7 bases match TRBD1. Germline lookup yields CDR1 SGHDN and CDR2 FVKESK. CDR3 length: 13 amino acids. Unmatched junction bases numbered 8, after V lost 5 bases and J lost 8 bases. CDR3 DNA: TGTGCCAGCAGCGCACGTACAGGGGAAGGCTACACCTTC. Amino acid sequence: CASSARTGEGYTF. The full variable domain, with the rest looked up from reference TRBV14 and TRBJ1-2, is EAGVTQFPSHSVIEKGQTVTLRCDPISGHDNLYWYRRVMGKEIKFLLHFVKESKQDESGMPNNRFLAERTGGTYSTLKVQPAELEDSGVYFCASSARTGEGYTFGSGTRLTVV.

This clone showed up just a few times. CDR3 protein: CASSHDRGFGYTF. The CDR3 region has the DNA TGCGCCAGCAGCCATGATCGGGGCTTTGGCTACACCTTC. The J gene is TRBJ1-2, the V gene TRBV4-3, with a possible D match to TRBD1 (5 bases). CDR3 size: 13 residues. V shed 3 bases and J shed 7 bases, with 12 bases lying between them. Germline-derived CDR1 and CDR2 are LGHNA and YSLEER.

The chain recombines TRBV9 with TRBJ1-6; 7 nucleotides agree with TRBD1. CDR1 is SGDLS and CDR2 is YYNGEE in the germline V gene. V shed 4 bases, J shed 3 bases, and the junction held 7 bases outside the gene matches. This CDR3 comprises 16 residues. This CDR3 is CASSLYRDSYNSPLHF. The CDR3, as DNA: TGTGCCAGCAGCTTATACCGGGACAGCTATAATTCACCCCTCCACTTT.

This clone was observed a few times. The chain couples TRBV7-9 to TRBJ1-3, with TRBD1 matching 7 bases. In germline, CDR1 is SEHNR, CDR2 FQNEAQ (reference sequence). J lost 3 bases, V lost 5 bases, and 19 bases had no gene match. CDR3 length equals 19 residues. The CDR3 region is CASSPLRSRQGLSGNTIYF. In nucleotides, the CDR3 is TGTGCCAGCAGCCCGCTTCGTTCTAGACAGGGACTTAGTGGAAACACCATATATTTT.

This clone was counted a few times. V usage is TRBV7-9 and J usage is TRBJ2-7, with D possibly TRBD1 on 6 matching bases. The CDR3 is 11 residues long. V lost 10 bases to trimming and J lost 0 bases, with 7 bases between them. Germline V CDR1 and CDR2: SEHNR, FQNEAQ (reference sequence). The CDR3 coding sequence is TGTGCCACGGACAGCTCCTACGAGCAGTACTTC. Translation gives CATDSSYEQYF.

The genes are TRBV18 and TRBJ2-2, with D perhaps TRBD1 or TRBD2 (5 bases each). CDR1 KGHSH and CDR2 LQKENI come from the germline V gene. Between the trimmed V and J ends, which lost 3 bases and 6 bases, there was a span of 14 bases. The length of the CDR3 is 15 residues. CDR3 DNA sequence: TGTGCCAGCTCACCGAATATCCGGGACGCCGGGGAGCTGTTTTTT. This encodes CASSPNIRDAGELFF.

This clone has just a few counts. The chain combines TRBV30 with TRBJ1-5, with D possibly being TRBD1 (5 bases). CDR3 length: 14 amino acids. The germline CDR1 and CDR2 sequences are GTSNPN and SVGIG (reference sequence). V shed 0 bases and J shed 2 bases, with 8 bases lying between them. The CDR3 bases are TGTGCCTGGAGTGTGATCAGGGGCAATCAGCCCCAGCATTTT. This translates into CAWSVIRGNQPQHF.

V gene TRBV5-1 combines with J gene TRBJ1-2, with 8 bases aligning to TRBD1. The junction had 7 bases not matched to a gene; V was cut back by 0 bases and J by 0 bases. Germline values: CDR1 SGHRS, CDR2 YFSETQ. The CDR3 extends over 17 amino acids. CDR3 nucleotides: TGCGCCAGCAGCTTGGGGCAGGGGGCGATCTCTAACTATGGCTACACCTTC. Residues: CASSLGQGAISNYGYTF.

The V gene is TRBV6-1, the J gene TRBJ2-1; D unresolved. V lost 7 bases and J lost 5, with 9 bases in between. The CDR3 is 12 residues long. Germline loops: CDR1 MNHNS, CDR2 SASEGT. Here the CDR3 DNA reads TGTGCCAGCACGGCAGGCGACAATGAGCAGTTCTTC. Protein sequence: CASTAGDNEQFF.

The chain couples TRBV30 to TRBJ2-3; 8 positions agree with TRBD1. V lost 3 bases to trimming and J lost 3 bases; unmatched junction nucleotides: 8. The CDR3 sequence is 15 residues long. The germline CDR1 and CDR2 sequences are GTSNPN and SVGIG (reference sequence). The chain's CDR3 is CAWRYSGGWTDTQYF. The CDR3 DNA reads as TGTGCCTGGAGGTACTCAGGGGGCTGGACAGATACGCAGTATTTT.

In its sample, this clone was seen a few times. This sample also contains other DNA sequences that code for the same CDR3. J is TRBJ1-2 and V is TRBV29-1; 7 nucleotides line up with TRBD1. CDR3 length: 14 residues. After removal of 6 bases from V and 8 bases from J, the junction contained 15 bases not matched to a gene. Germline values: CDR1 SQVTM, CDR2 ANQGSEA. The CDR3 here is CSVESWAGGQGYTF. The CDR3 coding sequence is TGCAGCGTAGAATCTTGGGCAGGGGGTCAAGGCTACACCTTC.

In regard to this clone: Other DNA sequences in the sample encode the same CDR3. The CDR3 loop is CASSLAGQGYGYTF. CDR3 sequence (DNA): TGTGCCAGCAGCTTAGCGGGACAGGGGTACGGCTACACCTTC. J is TRBJ1-2 and V is TRBV7-2, with TRBD1 identical over 10 bases. The CDR3 has 14 amino acids. Trimming took 0 bases from V and 8 from J; bases not matched to a gene: 3. CDR1 SGHTA and CDR2 FQGNSA come from the germline V gene.

This clone was counted between two and nine times. The V call is TRBV7-2, the J call TRBJ1-3; D remains ambiguous. V was pared by 6 bases and J by 2 bases, with 11 bases between. The V gene's germline CDR1 is SGHTA and CDR2 FQGNSA. CDR3 length: 14 amino acids. The CDR3 DNA sequence: TGTGCCAGCAGAGCAGCAGGAACTGGAAACACCATATATTTT. The encoded protein is CASRAAGTGNTIYF.

This clone showed up just a few times. J is TRBJ2-1 and V is TRBV9, with D tentatively TRBD1 (5 bases). CDR3 length: 14 residues. V shed 0 bases and J shed 5 bases, with 9 bases lying between them. Per germline, CDR1 SGDLS and CDR2 YYNGEE. The CDR3 protein is CASSVGGQDNEQFF. DNA for the CDR3: TGTGCCAGCAGCGTAGGTGGACAAGACAATGAGCAGTTCTTC. The full variable domain, rest sourced from reference TRBV9 and TRBJ2-1, is DSGVTQTPKHLITATGQRVTLRCSPRSGDLSVYWYQQSLDQGLQFLIQYYNGEERAKGNILERFSAQQFPDLHSELNLSSLELGDSALYFCASSVGGQDNEQFFGPGTRLTVL.

This chain joins TRBV7-3 and TRBJ2-7, with D perhaps TRBD1 or TRBD2 (5 bases each). The CDR3 is 13 residues long. Germline CDR1 SGHTA, CDR2 FQGTGA. The V and J ends lost 5 bases and 3 bases respectively, with 11 bases between them. The CDR3 spells CASSTGRSYEQYF. CDR3 in DNA: TGTGCCAGCAGCACGGGACGGAGCTACGAGCAGTACTTC.